This entry is about one T cell receptor (beta chain). The method was immunoSEQ multiplex PCR; TCRdb's version includes in-frame clones alone and lacks a portion of them. The sample comprises about 51,000 clones, around 77% of which are singletons, and 2% to 2.5% rests with the top ten. These data come from a study of OX40 agonist ivuxolimab in advanced cancers. Study at large: Patients got intravenous ivuxolimab at 0.01 to 10 mg/kg every 2 weeks. Two patients with cutaneous melanoma and one with hepatocellular carcinoma, three in total, showed partial responses.

Individuals having autoimmune disease history or systemic immunosuppression were not enrolled. The CDR3 sequence is 16 residues long. V gave up 5 bases and J gave up 2 bases; unmatched junction bases: 7. Germline values: CDR1 MNHEY, CDR2 SMNVEV (reference sequence). This TCR was sampled from an adult with an advanced solid tumor such as melanoma, head and neck, liver or kidney cancer. The sequencing used CD4+ or CD8+ T cells sorted from blood, collected in a trial of the OX40 agonist ivuxolimab. This chain links TRBV27 with TRBJ2-7; 12 bases are shared with TRBD2. CDR3: CASSIGLAGFAYEQYF. The CDR3 DNA sequence: TGTGCCAGCAGTATAGGACTAGCGGGGTTCGCCTACGAGCAGTACTTC.